The T cell receptor (beta chain) under discussion was sequenced for a study of OX40 agonist ivuxolimab in advanced cancers. Study-level information: Patients in the trial were receiving intravenous ivuxolimab every 2 weeks, at doses of 0.01 to 10 mg/kg.

Germline loops: CDR1 SGHTA, CDR2 FQGTGA. This CDR3 is 14 amino acids long. J gave up 4 bases and V 2 bases, and 3 bases lay outside the gene matches. Here immunoSEQ multiplex PCR was the method, and the copy in TCRdb shows in-frame clones only, minus some. There are 65,000 to 85,000 clones in the sample; over 70% occur only once, and around 4% lies in the top ten. This receptor was taken from an adult with an advanced solid tumor such as melanoma, head and neck, liver or kidney cancer. The rearrangement links TRBV7-3 to TRBJ2-3; TRBD1 matches at 7 bases. Sequencing was performed on CD4+ or CD8+ T cells sorted from blood, taken in a trial of the OX40 agonist ivuxolimab. This CDR3 is CASSLQGVADTQYF. In nucleotides, the CDR3 is TGTGCCAGCAGCTTACAGGGGGTAGCAGATACGCAGTATTTT.